This T cell receptor (beta chain) was found in a study of identifying expanded T cells in peripheral blood. Study-wide results and caveats: Differentially abundant clones: around 1.1 between replicates, approximately 16 at 2 to 3 weeks, around 19 at four. Variance in clone template counts between roughly 2-week samples significantly increased with total template count across all healthy donors.

No infections or other immune events were documented during collection. TCRdb's table, derived via immunoSEQ multiplex PCR, lists solely in-frame clones and lacks some. The sample lists 100,000 to 150,000 clones; approximately 80% were seen once. The CDR3 extends over 12 amino acids. Trimming took 5 bases from V and 2 from J, leaving 10 bases between them. Looked up from germline, CDR1 is GTSNPN and CDR2 is SVGIG (reference sequence). In regard to this clone: Its antigen is not identified.

This TCR derives from a person between 18 and 75 years old in good health. Sequenced input: blood. The chain is built from TRBV30 and TRBJ2-7; maybe TRBD1 (5 bases). The CDR3 loop is CAWDSNAYEQYF. In nucleotides, the CDR3 is TGTGCCTGGGACAGTAATGCCTACGAGCAGTACTTC.